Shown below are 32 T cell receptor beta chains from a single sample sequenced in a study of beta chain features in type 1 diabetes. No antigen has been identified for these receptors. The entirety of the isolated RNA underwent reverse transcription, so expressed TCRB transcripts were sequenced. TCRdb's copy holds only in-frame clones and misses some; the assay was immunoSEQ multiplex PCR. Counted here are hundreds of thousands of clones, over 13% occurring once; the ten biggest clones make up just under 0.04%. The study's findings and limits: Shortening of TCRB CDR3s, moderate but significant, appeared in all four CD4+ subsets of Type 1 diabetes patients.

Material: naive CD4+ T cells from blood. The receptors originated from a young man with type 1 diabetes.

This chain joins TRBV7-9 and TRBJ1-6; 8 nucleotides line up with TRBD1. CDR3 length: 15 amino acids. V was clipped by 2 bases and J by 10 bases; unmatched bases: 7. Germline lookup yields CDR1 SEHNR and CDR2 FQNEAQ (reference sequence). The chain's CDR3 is CASSLRTGSISPLHF. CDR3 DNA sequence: TGTGCCAGCAGCTTAAGGACAGGGTCGATATCACCCCTCCACTTT.

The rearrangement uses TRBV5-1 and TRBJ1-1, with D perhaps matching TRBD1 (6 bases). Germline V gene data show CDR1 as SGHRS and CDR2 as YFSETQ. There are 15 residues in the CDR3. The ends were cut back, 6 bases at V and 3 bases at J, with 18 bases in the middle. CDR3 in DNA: TGCGCCAGCACCTCATATCCAGGGGTTGACACTGAAGCTTTCTTT. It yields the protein CASTSYPGVDTEAFF.

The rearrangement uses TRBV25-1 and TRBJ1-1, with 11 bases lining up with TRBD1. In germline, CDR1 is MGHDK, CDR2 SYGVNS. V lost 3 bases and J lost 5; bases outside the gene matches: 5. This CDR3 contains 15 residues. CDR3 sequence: CASSDSGTGGTEAFF. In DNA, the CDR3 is TGTGCCAGCAGTGACTCCGGGACAGGGGGAACTGAAGCTTTCTTT.

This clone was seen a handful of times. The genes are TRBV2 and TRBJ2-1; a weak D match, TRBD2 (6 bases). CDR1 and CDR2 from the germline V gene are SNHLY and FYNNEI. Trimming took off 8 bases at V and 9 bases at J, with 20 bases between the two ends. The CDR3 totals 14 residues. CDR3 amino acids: CASRGSHGQGEQFF. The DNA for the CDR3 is TGTGCCAGCCGGGGGTCCCATGGGCAGGGTGAGCAGTTCTTC.

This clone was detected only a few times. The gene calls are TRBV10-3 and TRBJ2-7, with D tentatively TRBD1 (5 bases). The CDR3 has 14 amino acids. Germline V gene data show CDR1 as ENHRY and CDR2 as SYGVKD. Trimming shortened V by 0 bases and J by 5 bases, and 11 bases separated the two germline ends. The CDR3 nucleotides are TGTGCCATCAGTGAGTCACAGGTCGGCAACGAGCAGTACTTC. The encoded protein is CAISESQVGNEQYF.

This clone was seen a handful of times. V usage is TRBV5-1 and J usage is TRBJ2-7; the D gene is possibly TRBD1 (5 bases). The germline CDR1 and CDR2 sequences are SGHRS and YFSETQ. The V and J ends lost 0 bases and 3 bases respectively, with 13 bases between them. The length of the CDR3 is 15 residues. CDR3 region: CASSLGTGSLYEQYF. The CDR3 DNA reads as TGCGCCAGCAGCTTGGGTACAGGATCCCTCTACGAGCAGTACTTC.

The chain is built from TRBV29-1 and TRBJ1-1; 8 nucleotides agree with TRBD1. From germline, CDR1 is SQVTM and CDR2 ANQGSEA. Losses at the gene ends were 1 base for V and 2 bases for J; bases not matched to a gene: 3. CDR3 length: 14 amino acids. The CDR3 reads CSVEVSGGNTEAFF. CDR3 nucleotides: TGCAGCGTTGAAGTCTCAGGGGGCAACACTGAAGCTTTCTTT. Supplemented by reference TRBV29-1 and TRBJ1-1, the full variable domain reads SAVISQKPSRDICQRGTSLTIQCQVDSQVTMMFWYRQQPGQSLTLIATANQGSEATYESGFVIDKFPISRPNLTFSTLTVSNMSPEDSSIYLCSVEVSGGNTEAFFGQGTRLTVV.

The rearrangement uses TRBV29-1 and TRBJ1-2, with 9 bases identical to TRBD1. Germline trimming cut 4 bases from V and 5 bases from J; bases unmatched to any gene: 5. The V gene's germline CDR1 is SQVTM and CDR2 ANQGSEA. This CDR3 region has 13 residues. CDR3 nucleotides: TGCAGCGTTGGGGGGACAGGGTCTTATGGCTACACCTTC. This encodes CSVGGTGSYGYTF.

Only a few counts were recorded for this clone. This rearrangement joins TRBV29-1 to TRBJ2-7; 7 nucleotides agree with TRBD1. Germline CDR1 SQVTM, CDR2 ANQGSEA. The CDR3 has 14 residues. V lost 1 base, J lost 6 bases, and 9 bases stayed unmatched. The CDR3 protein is CSVEASVGQTEQYF. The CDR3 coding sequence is TGCAGCGTTGAAGCCAGCGTGGGACAGACCGAGCAGTACTTC.

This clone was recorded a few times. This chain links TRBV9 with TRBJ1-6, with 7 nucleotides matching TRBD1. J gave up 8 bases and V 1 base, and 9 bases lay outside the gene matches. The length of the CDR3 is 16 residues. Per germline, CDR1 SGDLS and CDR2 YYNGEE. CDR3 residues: CASSVTGAGDHSPLHF. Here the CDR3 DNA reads TGTGCCAGCAGCGTAACAGGGGCCGGTGACCATTCACCCCTCCACTTT.

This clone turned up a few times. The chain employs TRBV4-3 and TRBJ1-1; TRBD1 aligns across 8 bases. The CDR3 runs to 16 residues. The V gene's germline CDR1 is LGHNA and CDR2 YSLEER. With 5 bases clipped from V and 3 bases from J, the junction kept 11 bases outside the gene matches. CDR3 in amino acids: CASSARSGGVDTEAFF. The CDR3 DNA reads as TGCGCCAGCAGCGCTCGTTCAGGGGGCGTCGACACTGAAGCTTTCTTT.

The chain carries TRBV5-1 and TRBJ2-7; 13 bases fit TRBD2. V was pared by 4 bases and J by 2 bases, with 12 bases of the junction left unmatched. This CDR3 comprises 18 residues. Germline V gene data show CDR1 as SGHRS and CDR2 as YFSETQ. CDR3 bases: TGCGCCAGCAGCACCGGGACTAGCGGGAAAGTCTCGACCTACGAGCAGTACTTC. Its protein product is CASSTGTSGKVSTYEQYF.

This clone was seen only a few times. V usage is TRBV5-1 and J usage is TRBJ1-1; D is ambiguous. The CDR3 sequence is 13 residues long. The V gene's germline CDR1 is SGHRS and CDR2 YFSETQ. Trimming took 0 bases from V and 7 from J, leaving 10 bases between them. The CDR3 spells CASSLGDKGEAFF. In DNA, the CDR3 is TGCGCCAGCAGCTTGGGTGACAAGGGTGAAGCTTTCTTT. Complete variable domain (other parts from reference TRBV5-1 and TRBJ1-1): KAGVTQTPRYLIKTRGQQVTLSCSPISGHRSVSWYQQTPGQGLQFLFEYFSETQRNKGNFPGRFSGRQFSNSRSEMNVSTLELGDSALYLCASSLGDKGEAFFGQGTRLTVV.

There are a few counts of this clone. Here the CDR3 reads CAWSVRQTGPPTDTQYF. The CDR3 DNA sequence: TGTGCCTGGAGTGTTCGACAGACAGGGCCCCCCACAGATACGCAGTATTTT. V is TRBV30 and J is TRBJ2-3, with 7 nucleotides matching TRBD1. This CDR3 has 17 residues. Per the germline V gene, CDR1 is GTSNPN and CDR2 is SVGIG (reference sequence). The V gene end was trimmed by 0 bases and the J gene end by 2 bases; junction bases not matched to a gene: 11.

This CDR3 is CALEVQGSEYGYTF. CDR3 DNA: TGTGCCCTCGAGGTGCAGGGCAGCGAATATGGCTACACCTTC. The rearrangement uses TRBV28 and TRBJ1-2; D is possibly TRBD1 (5 bases). This CDR3 comprises 14 residues. The V gene's germline CDR1 is MDHEN and CDR2 SYDVKM. Trimming removed 11 bases at V and 5 bases at J, with 21 bases between.

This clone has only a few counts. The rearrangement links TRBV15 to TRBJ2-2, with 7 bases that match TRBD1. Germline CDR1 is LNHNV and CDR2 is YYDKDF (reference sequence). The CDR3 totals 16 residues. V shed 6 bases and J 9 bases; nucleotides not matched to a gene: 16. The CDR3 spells CATSRRQGSSLRELFF. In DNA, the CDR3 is TGTGCCACCAGTCGAAGACAGGGAAGTTCTCTCAGGGAGCTGTTTTTT.

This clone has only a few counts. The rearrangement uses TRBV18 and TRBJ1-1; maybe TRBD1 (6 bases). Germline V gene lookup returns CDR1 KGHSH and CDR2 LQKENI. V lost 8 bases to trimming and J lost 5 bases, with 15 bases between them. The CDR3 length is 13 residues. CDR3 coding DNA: TGTGCCAGCCTACCGACAGGTGGGACTGAAGCTTTCTTT. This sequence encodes CASLPTGGTEAFF.

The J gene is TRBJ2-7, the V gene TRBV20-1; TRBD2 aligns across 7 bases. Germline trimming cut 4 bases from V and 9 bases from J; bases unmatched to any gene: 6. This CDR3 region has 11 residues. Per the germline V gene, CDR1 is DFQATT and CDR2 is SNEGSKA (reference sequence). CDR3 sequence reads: CSATETSWQYF. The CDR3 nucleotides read TGCAGTGCTACAGAGACTAGCTGGCAGTACTTC.

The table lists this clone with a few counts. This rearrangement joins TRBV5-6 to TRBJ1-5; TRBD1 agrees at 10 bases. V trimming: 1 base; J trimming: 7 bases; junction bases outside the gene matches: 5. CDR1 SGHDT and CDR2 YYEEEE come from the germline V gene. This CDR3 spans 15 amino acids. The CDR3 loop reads CASSLKDRGRQPQHF. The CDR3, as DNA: TGTGCCAGCAGCTTGAAGGACAGGGGGAGGCAGCCCCAGCATTTT.

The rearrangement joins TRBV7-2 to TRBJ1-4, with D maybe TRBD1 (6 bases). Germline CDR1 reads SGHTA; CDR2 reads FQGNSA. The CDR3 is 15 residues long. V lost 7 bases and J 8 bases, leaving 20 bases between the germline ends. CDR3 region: CASTLSEGEWEKLFF. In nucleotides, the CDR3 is TGTGCCAGCACCCTGTCGGAGGGGGAGTGGGAAAAACTGTTTTTT. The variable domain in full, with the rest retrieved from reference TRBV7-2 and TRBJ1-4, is GAGVSQSPSNKVTEKGKDVELRCDPISGHTALYWYRQSLGQGLEFLIYFQGNSAPDKSGLPSDRFSAERTGGSVSTLTIQRTQQEDSAVYLCASTLSEGEWEKLFFGSGTQLSVL.

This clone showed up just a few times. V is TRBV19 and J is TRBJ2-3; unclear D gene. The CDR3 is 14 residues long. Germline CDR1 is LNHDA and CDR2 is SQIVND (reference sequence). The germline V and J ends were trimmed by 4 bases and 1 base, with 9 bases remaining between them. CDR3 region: CASSSQRGTDTQYF. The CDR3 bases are TGTGCCAGTAGTAGTCAACGCGGCACAGATACGCAGTATTTT.

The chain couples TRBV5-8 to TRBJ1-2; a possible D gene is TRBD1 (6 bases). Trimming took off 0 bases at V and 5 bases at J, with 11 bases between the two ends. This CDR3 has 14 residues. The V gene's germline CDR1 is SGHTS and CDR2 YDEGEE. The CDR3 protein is CASSLVQGNYGYTF. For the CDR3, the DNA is TGTGCCAGCAGCTTGGTACAGGGTAATTATGGCTACACCTTC.

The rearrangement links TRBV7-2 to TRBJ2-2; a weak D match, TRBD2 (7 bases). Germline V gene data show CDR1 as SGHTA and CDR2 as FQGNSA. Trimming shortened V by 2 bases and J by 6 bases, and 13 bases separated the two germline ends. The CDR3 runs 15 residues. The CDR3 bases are TGTGCCAGCAGCTTAACGGGCGGGGGCGCCGGGGAGCTGTTTTTT. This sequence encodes CASSLTGGGAGELFF.

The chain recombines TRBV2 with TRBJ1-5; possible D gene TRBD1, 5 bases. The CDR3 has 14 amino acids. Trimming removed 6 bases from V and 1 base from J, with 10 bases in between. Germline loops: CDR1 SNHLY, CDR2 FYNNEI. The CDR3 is CASRVGVSNQPQHF. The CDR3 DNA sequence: TGTGCCAGCAGAGTAGGGGTAAGCAATCAGCCCCAGCATTTT.

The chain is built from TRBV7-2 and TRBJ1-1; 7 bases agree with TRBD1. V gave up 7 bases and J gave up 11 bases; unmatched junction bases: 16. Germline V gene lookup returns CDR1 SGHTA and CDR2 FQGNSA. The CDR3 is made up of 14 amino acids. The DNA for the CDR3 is TGTGCCAGCACCTCCCTTGGACAGGCTCGTCGGGCTTTCTTT. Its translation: CASTSLGQARRAFF.

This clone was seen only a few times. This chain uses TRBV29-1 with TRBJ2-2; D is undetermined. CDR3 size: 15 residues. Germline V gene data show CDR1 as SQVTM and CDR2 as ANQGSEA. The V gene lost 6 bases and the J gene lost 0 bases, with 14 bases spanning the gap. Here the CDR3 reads CSVGRGSPNTGELFF. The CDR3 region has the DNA TGCAGCGTCGGGCGTGGGTCACCGAACACCGGGGAGCTGTTTTTT.

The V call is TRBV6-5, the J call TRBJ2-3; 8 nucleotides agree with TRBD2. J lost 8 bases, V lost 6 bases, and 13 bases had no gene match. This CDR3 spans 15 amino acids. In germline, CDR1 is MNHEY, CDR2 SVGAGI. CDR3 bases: TGTGCCAGCAGGGAGGATAGCGGGAACCGCCTTACGCAGTATTTT. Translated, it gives CASREDSGNRLTQYF.

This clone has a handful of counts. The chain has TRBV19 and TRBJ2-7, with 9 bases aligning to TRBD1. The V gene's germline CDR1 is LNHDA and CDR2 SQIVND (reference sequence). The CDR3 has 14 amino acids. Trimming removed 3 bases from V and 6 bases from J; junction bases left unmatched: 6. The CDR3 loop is CASSMGTGPSEQYF. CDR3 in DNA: TGTGCCAGTAGTATGGGGACAGGGCCCTCCGAGCAGTACTTC.

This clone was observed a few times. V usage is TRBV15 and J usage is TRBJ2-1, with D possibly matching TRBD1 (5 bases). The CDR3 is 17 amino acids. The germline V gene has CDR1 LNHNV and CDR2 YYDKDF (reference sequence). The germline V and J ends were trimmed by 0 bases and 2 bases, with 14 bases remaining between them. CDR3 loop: CATSRDRRQTAYNEQFF. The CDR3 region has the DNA TGTGCCACCAGCAGAGATCGGAGACAGACGGCCTACAATGAGCAGTTCTTC.

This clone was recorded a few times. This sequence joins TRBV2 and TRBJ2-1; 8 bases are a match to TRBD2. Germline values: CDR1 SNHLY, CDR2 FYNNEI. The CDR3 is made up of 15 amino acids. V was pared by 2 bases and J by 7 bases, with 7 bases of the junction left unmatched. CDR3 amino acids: CASSEPAGAQNEQFF. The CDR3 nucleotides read TGTGCCAGCAGTGAACCAGCGGGAGCCCAGAATGAGCAGTTCTTC.

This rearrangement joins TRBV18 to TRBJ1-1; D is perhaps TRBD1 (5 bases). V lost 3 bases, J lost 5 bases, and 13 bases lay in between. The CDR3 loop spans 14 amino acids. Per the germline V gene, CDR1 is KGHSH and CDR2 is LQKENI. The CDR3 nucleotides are TGTGCCAGCTCACCGCCTGGGGGTTGGACTGAAGCTTTCTTT. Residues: CASSPPGGWTEAFF.

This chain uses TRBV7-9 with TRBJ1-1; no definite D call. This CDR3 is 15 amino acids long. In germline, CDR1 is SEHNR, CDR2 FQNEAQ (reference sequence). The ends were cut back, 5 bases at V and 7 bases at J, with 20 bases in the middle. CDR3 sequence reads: CASSLGGGAVGEAFF. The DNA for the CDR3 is TGTGCCAGCAGCCTCGGCGGAGGCGCGGTGGGTGAAGCTTTCTTT.